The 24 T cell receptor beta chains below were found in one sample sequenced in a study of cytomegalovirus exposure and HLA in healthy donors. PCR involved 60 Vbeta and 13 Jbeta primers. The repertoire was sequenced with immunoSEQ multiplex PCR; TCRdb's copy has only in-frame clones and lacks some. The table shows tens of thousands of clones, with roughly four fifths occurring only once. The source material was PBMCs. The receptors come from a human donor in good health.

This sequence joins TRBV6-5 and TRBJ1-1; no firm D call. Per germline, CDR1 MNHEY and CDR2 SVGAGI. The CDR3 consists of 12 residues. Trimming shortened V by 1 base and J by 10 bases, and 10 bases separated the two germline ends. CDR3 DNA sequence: TGTGCCAGCAGTTACTATTCGGGGAGAGCTTTCTTT. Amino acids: CASSYYSGRAFF.

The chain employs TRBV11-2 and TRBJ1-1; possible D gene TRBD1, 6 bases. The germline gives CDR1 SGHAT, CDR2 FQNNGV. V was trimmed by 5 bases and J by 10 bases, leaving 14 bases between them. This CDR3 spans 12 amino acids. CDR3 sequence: CASSATGLGAFF. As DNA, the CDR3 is TGTGCCAGCAGCGCTACAGGGTTAGGAGCTTTCTTT.

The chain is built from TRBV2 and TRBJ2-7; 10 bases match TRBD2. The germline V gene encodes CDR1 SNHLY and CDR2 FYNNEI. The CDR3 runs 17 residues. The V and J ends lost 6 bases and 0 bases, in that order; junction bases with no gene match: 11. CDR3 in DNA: TGTGCCAGCAGCCCGGAGCGGGGGGGCCCGAGCTCCTACGAGCAGTACTTC. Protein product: CASSPERGGPSSYEQYF.

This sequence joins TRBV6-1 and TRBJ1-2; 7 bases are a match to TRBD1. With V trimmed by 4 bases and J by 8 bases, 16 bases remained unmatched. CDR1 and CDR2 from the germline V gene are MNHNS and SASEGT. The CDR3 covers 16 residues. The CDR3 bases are TGTGCCAGCAGTGCCCCATCGGGACAGCCATGGGGGGGCTACACCTTC. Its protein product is CASSAPSGQPWGGYTF.

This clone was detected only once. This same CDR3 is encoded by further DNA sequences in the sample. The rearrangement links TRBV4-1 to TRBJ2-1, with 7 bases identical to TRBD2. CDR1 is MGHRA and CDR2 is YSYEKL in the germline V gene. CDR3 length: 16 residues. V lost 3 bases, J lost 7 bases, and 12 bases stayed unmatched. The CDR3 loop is CASSHPTSQFGNEQFF. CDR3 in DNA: TGCGCCAGCAGCCACCCGACTAGCCAATTTGGTAATGAGCAGTTCTTC.

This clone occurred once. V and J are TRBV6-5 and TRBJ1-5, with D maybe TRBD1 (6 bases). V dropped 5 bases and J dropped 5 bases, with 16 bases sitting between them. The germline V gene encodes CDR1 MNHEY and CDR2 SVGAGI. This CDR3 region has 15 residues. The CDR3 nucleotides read TGTGCCAGCAGTCAACGGGACACCTCCTATCAGCCCCAGCATTTT. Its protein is CASSQRDTSYQPQHF.

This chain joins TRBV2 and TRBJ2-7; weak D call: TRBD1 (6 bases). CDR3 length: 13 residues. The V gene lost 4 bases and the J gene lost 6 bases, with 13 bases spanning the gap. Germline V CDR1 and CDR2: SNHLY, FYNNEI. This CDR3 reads CASSADRDVEQYF. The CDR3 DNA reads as TGTGCCAGCAGTGCGGACAGAGATGTCGAGCAGTACTTC.

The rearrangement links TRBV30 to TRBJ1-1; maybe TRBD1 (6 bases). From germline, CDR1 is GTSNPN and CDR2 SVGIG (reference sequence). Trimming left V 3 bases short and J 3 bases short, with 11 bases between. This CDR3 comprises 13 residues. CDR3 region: CAWSANRDTEAFF. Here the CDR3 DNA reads TGTGCCTGGAGCGCTAACAGGGACACTGAAGCTTTCTTT.

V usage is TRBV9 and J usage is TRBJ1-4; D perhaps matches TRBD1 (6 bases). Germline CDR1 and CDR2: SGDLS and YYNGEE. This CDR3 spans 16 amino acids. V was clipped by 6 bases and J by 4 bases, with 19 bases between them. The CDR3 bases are TGTGCCAGCAACCGGGGGGACACCCTAGGTAATGAAAAACTGTTTTTT. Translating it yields CASNRGDTLGNEKLFF.

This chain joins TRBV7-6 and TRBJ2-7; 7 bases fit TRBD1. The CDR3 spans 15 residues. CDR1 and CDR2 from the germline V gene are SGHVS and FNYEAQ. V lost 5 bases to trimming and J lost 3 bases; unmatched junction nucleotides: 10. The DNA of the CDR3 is TGTGCCAGCAGCACCGACAGGGTCGGAGGCTACGAGCAGTACTTC. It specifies CASSTDRVGGYEQYF.

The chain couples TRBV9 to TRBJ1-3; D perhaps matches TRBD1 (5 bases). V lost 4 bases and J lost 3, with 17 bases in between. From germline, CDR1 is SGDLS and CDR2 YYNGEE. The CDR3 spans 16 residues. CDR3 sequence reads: CASSQRRGNSGNTIYF. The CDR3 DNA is TGTGCCAGCAGCCAAAGAAGGGGAAATAGTGGAAACACCATATATTTT.

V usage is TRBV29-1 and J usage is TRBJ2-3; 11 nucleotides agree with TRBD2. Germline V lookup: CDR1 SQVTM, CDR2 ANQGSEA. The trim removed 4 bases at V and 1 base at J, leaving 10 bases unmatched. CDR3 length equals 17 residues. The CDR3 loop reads CSVVGFGTSGRTDTQYF. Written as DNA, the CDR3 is TGCAGCGTTGTAGGGTTCGGGACTAGCGGACGCACAGATACGCAGTATTTT.

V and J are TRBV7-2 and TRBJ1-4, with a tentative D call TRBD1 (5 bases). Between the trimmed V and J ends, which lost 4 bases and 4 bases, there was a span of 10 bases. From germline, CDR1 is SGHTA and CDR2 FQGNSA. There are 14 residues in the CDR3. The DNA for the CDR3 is TGTGCCAGCAGCTATCAGGGTGGTAATGAAAAACTGTTTTTT. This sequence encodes CASSYQGGNEKLFF.

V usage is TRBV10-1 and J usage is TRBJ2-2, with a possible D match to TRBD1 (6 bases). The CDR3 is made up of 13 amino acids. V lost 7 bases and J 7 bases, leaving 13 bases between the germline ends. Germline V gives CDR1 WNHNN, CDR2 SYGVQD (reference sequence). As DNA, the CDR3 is TGCGCCAGCACCAACGTCAGGGGCGGGGAGCTGTTTTTT. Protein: CASTNVRGGELFF.

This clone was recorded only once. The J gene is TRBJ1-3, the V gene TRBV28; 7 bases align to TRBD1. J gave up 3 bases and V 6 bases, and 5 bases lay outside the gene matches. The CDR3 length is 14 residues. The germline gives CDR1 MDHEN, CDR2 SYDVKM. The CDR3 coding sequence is TGTGCCAGCAGGTCGACAGGGAGTGGAAACACCATATATTTT. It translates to CASRSTGSGNTIYF.

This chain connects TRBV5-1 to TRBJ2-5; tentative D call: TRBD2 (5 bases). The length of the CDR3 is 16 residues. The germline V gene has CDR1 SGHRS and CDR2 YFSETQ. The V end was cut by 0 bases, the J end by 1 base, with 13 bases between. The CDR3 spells CASSLGGRGSQETQYF. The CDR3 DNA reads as TGCGCCAGCAGCTTGGGTGGTAGAGGGTCCCAAGAGACCCAGTACTTC.

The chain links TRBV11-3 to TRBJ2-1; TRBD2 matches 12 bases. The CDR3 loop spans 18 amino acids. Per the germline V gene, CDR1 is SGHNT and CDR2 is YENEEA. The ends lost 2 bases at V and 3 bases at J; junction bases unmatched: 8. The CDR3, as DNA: TGTGCCAGCAGCTTATTCTCGACTAGCGGGGGAGACTACAATGAGCAGTTCTTC. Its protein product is CASSLFSTSGGDYNEQFF.

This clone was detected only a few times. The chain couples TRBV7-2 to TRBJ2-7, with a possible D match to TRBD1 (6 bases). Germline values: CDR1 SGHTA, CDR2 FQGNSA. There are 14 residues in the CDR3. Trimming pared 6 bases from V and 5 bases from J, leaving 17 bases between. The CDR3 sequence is CASSLQGKVNEQYF. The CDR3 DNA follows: TGTGCCAGCAGTCTCCAGGGGAAAGTCAACGAGCAGTACTTC.

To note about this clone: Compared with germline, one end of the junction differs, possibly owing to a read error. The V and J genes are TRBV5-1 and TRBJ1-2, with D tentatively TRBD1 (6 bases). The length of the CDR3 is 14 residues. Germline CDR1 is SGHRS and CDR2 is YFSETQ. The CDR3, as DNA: TGCGCCAGCGCGTGGCAGGGATCAGGGGAGGGCTACCCCTTC. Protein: CASAWQGSGEGYPF. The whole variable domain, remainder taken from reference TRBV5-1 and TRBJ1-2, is KAGVTQTPRYLIKTRGQQVTLSCSPISGHRSVSWYQQTPGQGLQFLFEYFSETQRNKGNFPGRFSGRQFSNSRSEMNVSTLELGDSALYLCASAWQGSGEGYPFGSGTRLTVV.

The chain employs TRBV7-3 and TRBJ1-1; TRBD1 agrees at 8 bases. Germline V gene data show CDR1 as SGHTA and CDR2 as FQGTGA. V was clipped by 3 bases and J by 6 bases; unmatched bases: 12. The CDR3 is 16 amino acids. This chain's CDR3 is CASSFFVGTGPAEAFF. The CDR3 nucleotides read TGTGCCAGCAGCTTTTTTGTCGGGACAGGTCCTGCTGAAGCTTTCTTT.

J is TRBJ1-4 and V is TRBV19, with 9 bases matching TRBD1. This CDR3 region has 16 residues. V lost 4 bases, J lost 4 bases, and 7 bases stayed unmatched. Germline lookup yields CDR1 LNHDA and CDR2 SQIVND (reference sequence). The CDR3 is CASSRGTGKSNEKLFF. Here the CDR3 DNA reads TGTGCCAGTAGTAGGGGGACAGGGAAGAGTAATGAAAAACTGTTTTTT. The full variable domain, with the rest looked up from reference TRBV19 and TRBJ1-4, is DGGITQSPKYLFRKEGQNVTLSCEQNLNHDAMYWYRQDPGQGLRLIYYSQIVNDFQKGDIAEGYSVSREKKESFPLTVTSAQKNPTAFYLCASSRGTGKSNEKLFFGSGTQLSVL.

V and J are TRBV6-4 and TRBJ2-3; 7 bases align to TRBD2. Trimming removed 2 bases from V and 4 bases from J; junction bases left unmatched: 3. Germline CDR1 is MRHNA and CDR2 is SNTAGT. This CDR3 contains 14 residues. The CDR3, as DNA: TGTGCCAGCAGTGACGGGGGGAGGGCAGATACGCAGTATTTT. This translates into CASSDGGRADTQYF.

The CDR3 here is CASSREGGFGYEQYF. Written as DNA, the CDR3 is TGTGCCAGCAGTCGAGAAGGAGGGTTTGGATACGAGCAGTACTTC. The J gene is TRBJ2-7, the V gene TRBV27; tentatively, D is TRBD2 (6 bases). V shed 5 bases and J shed 4 bases, with 18 bases lying between them. The length of the CDR3 is 15 residues. Germline V gene lookup returns CDR1 MNHEY and CDR2 SMNVEV (reference sequence).

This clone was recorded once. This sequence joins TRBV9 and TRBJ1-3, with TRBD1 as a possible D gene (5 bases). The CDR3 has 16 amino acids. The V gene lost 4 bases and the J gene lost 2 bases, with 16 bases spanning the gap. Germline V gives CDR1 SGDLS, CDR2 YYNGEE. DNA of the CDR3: TGTGCCAGCAGCCAGGGCCTTGGTGAAGCTGGAAACACCATATATTTT. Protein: CASSQGLGEAGNTIYF.